Shown below are 5 T cell receptor beta chains from a single sample sequenced in a study of T cell repertoires in cytomegalovirus infection. Antigens for these TCRs are unknown. TCRdb called the reads again in MiXCR, with one record for every CDR3 protein. Here the sample spans approximately 730,000 distinct CDR3 sequences, just under 30% being singletons. Specimen: cultured CD8+ T cells from PBMCs, collected from culture after CMV antigen stimulation. The receptors derive from a human donor in good health (CMV status not recorded). Some clones in this sample may be carry-over from other donors' samples.

The CDR3 loop is CASRLGNYNEQFF. The CDR3 nucleotides read TGTGCCAGCAGACTAGGAAACTACAATGAGCAGTTCTTC. The genes are TRBV7-9 and TRBJ2-1; possible D gene TRBD2, 5 bases. There are 13 residues in the CDR3. The V and J ends lost 6 bases and 3 bases respectively, with 9 bases between them. Germline CDR1 reads SEHNR; CDR2 reads FQNEAQ (reference sequence).

A few counts support this clonotype. The chain has TRBV9 and TRBJ2-2, with D possibly called TRBD1 or TRBD2 (5 bases each). The CDR3 runs 15 residues. Germline assignment: CDR1 SGDLS and CDR2 YYNGEE. Between the trimmed V and J ends, which lost 0 bases and 7 bases, there was a span of 13 bases. CDR3 bases: TGTGCCAGCAGCGTAGAATGGGACCCGGACGGGGAGCTGTTTTTT. It yields the protein CASSVEWDPDGELFF.

This chain joins TRBV12-3 or TRBV12-4 and TRBJ2-5, with 12 bases identical to TRBD2. V was pared by 6 bases and J by 5 bases, with 7 bases of the junction left unmatched. The CDR3 spans 15 residues. The CDR3 region is CASRSLAGGHETQYF. The CDR3 DNA is TGTGCCAGCAGATCCCTAGCGGGGGGGCATGAGACCCAGTACTTC.

This sequence joins TRBV27 and TRBJ1-1; D perhaps matches TRBD1 (6 bases). This CDR3 spans 14 amino acids. V lost 2 bases to trimming and J lost 3 bases, with 10 bases between them. Germline-derived CDR1 and CDR2 are MNHEY and SMNVEV (reference sequence). The CDR3 region has the DNA TGTGCCAGCAGTTTAAGTACAGGGCACACTGAAGCTTTCTTT. Residues: CASSLSTGHTEAFF.

V usage is TRBV6-1 and J usage is TRBJ1-5; 8 nucleotides match TRBD1. Germline CDR1 and CDR2: MNHNS and SASEGT. Trimming removed 3 bases from V and 2 bases from J; junction bases left unmatched: 9. This CDR3 region has 17 residues. Here the CDR3 reads CASSDFRQGSGNQPQHF. CDR3 nucleotides: TGTGCCAGCAGTGACTTCCGACAGGGGTCGGGCAATCAGCCCCAGCATTTT.